This T cell receptor (beta chain) was identified during a study of T cell repertoires in cytomegalovirus infection. Study overall: Through public TCR beta signatures, both CMV infection and matching HLA type were indicated.

Each CDR3 protein gets one entry after TCRdb re-called the reads with MiXCR. This sample has around 70,000 distinct CDR3 sequences, with more than 3% found just once. Findings of the study overall: People with CMV and the relevant HLA were identified by cumulative public TCR beta family frequency. CMV-specific TCR beta clonotypes restricted by HLA-C dominated the ex vivo response.

CDR3 length: 12 residues. CDR1 is SGHVT and CDR2 is SQSDAQ in the germline V gene. Trimming took off 8 bases at V and 12 bases at J, with 17 bases between the two ends. This clonotype was counted many times. The antigen remains undetermined. The sample was PBMCs. This TCR came from a human donor in good health (CMV status not recorded). Some clones in this sample may be carry-over from other donors' samples. V gene TRBV7-4 combines with J gene TRBJ1-5; the D gene is possibly TRBD1 (6 bases). CDR3 bases: TGTGCCAGCGGCCTGACGGACAGATACCAGCATTTT. The encoded protein is CASGLTDRYQHF.